The sequence of this T cell receptor (beta chain) was determined in a study of cytomegalovirus exposure and HLA in healthy donors. Vbeta (60) and Jbeta (13) primers were used in the PCR. Profiling relied on immunoSEQ multiplex PCR, and the TCRdb table lists in-frame clones only, not all of them. The sample consists of 95,000 to 110,000 clones, over 60% of them appearing once. Germline assignment: CDR1 MDHEN and CDR2 SYDVKM. Trimming left V 7 bases short and J 2 bases short, with 15 bases between. This CDR3 spans 15 amino acids. Turning to this clone: Its antigen is still unknown.

Study conclusions and caveats: There were some public TCRs occurring in many donors, but most TCR sequences were rare. Productive rates of about 90% or about 30% were seen for most TCR beta V segments in an earlier analysis. Accurate predictions that matched the HLA-A and HLA-B alleles of most subjects were reportedly made from TCR beta sequences.

The clonotype originates from a man aged 55 to 69 in good health and CMV-seropositive. The sequencing sample was made of PBMCs. The chain couples TRBV28 to TRBJ1-3, with D perhaps TRBD1 (6 bases). CDR3 nucleotides: TGTGCCAGCACCCGGGGGGCGGTCCCTGGAAACACCATATATTTT. Its translation is CASTRGAVPGNTIYF.